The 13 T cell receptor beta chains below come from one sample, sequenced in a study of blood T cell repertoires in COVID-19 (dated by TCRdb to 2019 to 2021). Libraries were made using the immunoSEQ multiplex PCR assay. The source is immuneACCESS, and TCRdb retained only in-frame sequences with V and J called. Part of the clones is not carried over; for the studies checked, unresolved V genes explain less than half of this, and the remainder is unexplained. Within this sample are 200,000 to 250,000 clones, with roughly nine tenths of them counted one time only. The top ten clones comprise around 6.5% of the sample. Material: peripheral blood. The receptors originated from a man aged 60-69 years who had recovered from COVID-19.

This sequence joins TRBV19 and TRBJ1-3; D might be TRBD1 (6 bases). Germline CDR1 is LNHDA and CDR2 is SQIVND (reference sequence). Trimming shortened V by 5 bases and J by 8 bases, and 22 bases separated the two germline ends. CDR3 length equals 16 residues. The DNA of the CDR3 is TGTGCCAGTAGTGACGGAACAGGGCCTCGAGGAGACACCATATATTTT. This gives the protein CASSDGTGPRGDTIYF.

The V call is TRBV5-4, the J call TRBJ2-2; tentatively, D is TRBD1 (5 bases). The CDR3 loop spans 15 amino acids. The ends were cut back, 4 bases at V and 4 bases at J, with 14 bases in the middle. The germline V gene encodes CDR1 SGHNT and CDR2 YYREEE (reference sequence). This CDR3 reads CASSLPGLSTGELFF. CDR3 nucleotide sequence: TGTGCCAGCAGCCTCCCAGGGCTGAGCACCGGGGAGCTGTTTTTT.

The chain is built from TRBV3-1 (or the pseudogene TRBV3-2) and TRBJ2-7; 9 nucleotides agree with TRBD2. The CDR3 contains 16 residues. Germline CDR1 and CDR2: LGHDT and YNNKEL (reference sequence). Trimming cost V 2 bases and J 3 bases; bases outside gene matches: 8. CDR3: CASSQPRGAGGYEQYF. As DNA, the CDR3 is TGTGCCAGCAGCCAACCCCGGGGAGCGGGGGGCTACGAGCAGTACTTC.

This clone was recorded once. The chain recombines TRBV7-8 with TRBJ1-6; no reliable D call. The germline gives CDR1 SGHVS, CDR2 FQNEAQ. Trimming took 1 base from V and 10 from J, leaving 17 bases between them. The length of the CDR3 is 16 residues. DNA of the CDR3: TGTGCCAGCAGCTTAGTCCTGGGTTCGGCGGTCTCACCCCTCCACTTT. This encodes CASSLVLGSAVSPLHF.

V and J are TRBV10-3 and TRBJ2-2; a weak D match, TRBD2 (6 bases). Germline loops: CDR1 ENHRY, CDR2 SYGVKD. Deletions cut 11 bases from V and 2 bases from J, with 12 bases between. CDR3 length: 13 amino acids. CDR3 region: CAGTGENTGELFF. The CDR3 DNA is TGTGCCGGAACGGGGGAAAACACCGGGGAGCTGTTTTTT.

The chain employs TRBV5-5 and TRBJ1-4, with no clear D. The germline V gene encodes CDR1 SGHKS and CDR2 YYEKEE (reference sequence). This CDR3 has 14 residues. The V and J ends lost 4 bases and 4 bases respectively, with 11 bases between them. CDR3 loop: CASSPRVDNEKLFF. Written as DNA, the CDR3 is TGTGCCAGCAGCCCTCGGGTGGATAATGAAAAACTGTTTTTT.

Here the CDR3 reads CASSPRSGTSNTGELFF. The CDR3 DNA reads TGTGCCAGCAGCCCCCGATCCGGGACTTCGAACACCGGGGAGCTGTTTTTT. V usage is TRBV7-3 and J usage is TRBJ2-2, with a tentative D call TRBD2 (6 bases). Germline V gene data show CDR1 as SGHTA and CDR2 as FQGTGA. The CDR3 runs to 17 residues. V was clipped by 5 bases and J by 0 bases, with 16 bases between them.

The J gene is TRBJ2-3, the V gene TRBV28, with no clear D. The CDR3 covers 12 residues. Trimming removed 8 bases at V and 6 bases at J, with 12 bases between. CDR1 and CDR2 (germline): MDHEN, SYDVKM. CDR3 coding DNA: TGTGCCAGCTCCAAGTTACAGGATACGCAGTATTTT. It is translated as CASSKLQDTQYF. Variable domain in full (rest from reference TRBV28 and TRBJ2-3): DVKVTQSSRYLVKRTGEKVFLECVQDMDHENMFWYRQDPGLGLRLIYFSYDVKMKEKGDIPEGYSVSREKKERFSLILESASTNQTSMYLCASSKLQDTQYFGPGTRLTVL.

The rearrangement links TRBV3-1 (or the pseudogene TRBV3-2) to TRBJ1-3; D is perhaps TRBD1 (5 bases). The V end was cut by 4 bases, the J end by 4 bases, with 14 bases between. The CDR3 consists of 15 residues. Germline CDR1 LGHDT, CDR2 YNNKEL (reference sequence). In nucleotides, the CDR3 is TGTGCCAGCAGCCCCGACCAGGGAACAGGAAACACCATATATTTT. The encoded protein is CASSPDQGTGNTIYF.

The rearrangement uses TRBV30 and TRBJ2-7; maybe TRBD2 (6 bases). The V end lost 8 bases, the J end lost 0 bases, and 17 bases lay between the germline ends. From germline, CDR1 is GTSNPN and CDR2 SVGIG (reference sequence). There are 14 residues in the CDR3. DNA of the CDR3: TGTGCCCTGGAGGGCGGCGCCCCCTCCTACGAGCAGTACTTC. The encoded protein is CALEGGAPSYEQYF.

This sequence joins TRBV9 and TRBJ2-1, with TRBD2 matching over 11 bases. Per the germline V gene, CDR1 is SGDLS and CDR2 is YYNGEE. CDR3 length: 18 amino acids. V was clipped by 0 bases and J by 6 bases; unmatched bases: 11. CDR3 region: CASSVGASGRPPGNEQFF. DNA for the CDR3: TGTGCCAGCAGCGTAGGTGCTAGCGGGAGGCCGCCCGGCAATGAGCAGTTCTTC.

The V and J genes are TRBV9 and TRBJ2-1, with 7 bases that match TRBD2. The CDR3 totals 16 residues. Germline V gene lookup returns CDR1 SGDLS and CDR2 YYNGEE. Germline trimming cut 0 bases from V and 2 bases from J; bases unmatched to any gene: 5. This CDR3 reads CASSVELREPYNEQFF. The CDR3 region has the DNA TGTGCCAGCAGCGTAGAGTTGCGGGAGCCCTACAATGAGCAGTTCTTC.

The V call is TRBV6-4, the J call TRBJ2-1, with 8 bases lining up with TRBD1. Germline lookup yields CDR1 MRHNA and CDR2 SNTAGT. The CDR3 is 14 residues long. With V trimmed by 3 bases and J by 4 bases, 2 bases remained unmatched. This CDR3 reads CASSEGDRYNEQFF. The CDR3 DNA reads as TGTGCCAGCAGTGAAGGGGACAGGTACAATGAGCAGTTCTTC.